Presented here are 26 T cell receptor beta chains from one specimen sequenced in a study of T cells after yellow fever vaccination. Via MiXCR, TCRdb re-called the 5' RACE reads, giving one row per CDR3 protein. The sample lists roughly 500,000 distinct CDR3 sequences, 15% to 20% occurring once. The sample consisted of PBMCs, taken 15 days after the yellow fever booster vaccination. Every receptor here comes from a man younger than 40 who received the YFV17D yellow fever vaccine.

This chain links TRBV10-3 with TRBJ2-6; D is possibly TRBD1 (5 bases). This CDR3 comprises 17 residues. Germline V gene lookup returns CDR1 ENHRY and CDR2 SYGVKD. V shed 5 bases and J shed 2 bases, with 16 bases lying between them. CDR3 sequence reads: CAISRNTGLTGANVLTF. The CDR3 bases are TGTGCCATCAGTAGAAATACAGGTCTTACTGGGGCCAACGTCCTGACTTTC.

V and J are TRBV11-2 and TRBJ1-5; D gene unclear. The CDR3 has 14 amino acids. CDR1 and CDR2 (germline): SGHAT, FQNNGV. Trimming cost V 5 bases and J 0 bases, with 8 bases left between them. The CDR3: CASSRENSNQPQHF. The CDR3 DNA sequence: TGTGCCAGCAGCCGAGAGAATAGCAATCAGCCCCAGCATTTT. Full variable domain (missing parts from reference TRBV11-2 and TRBJ1-5): EAGVAQSPRYKIIEKRQSVAFWCNPISGHATLYWYQQILGQGPKLLIQFQNNGVVDDSQLPKDRFSAERLKGVDSTLKIQPAKLEDSAVYLCASSRENSNQPQHFGDGTRLSIL.

The rearrangement uses TRBV6-1 and TRBJ1-5; maybe TRBD1 (5 bases). V was clipped by 5 bases and J by 8 bases, with 13 bases between them. CDR3 size: 13 residues. The germline CDR1 and CDR2 sequences are MNHNS and SASEGT. Here the CDR3 reads CASSPLGGEPQHF. The CDR3, as DNA: TGTGCCAGCAGTCCCTTGGGAGGGGAGCCCCAGCATTTT.

The gene calls are TRBV5-8 and TRBJ2-7; no clear D. V was shortened by 1 base and J by 5 bases, with 7 bases between the two germline ends. CDR3 length: 12 amino acids. CDR1 is SGHTS, CDR2 YDEGEE, per germline. As DNA, the CDR3 is TGTGCCAGCAGCTTGACGGCGAACGAGCAGTACTTC. This sequence encodes CASSLTANEQYF.

There are a few counts of this clonotype. The rearrangement links TRBV6-2 or TRBV6-3 to TRBJ2-1; 8 positions match TRBD1. Germline assignment: CDR1 MNHEY and CDR2 SVGEGT. J lost 1 base, V lost 8 bases, and 4 bases had no gene match. The CDR3 covers 14 residues. CDR3 in amino acids: CASWQGASYNEQFF. The CDR3 bases are TGTGCCAGCTGGCAGGGGGCGTCCTACAATGAGCAGTTCTTC.

This clonotype has more than one count but fewer than ten. The chain carries TRBV5-4 and TRBJ2-2; perhaps TRBD1 as D (6 bases). Trimming pared 4 bases from V and 7 bases from J, leaving 17 bases between. Germline loops: CDR1 SGHNT, CDR2 YYREEE (reference sequence). This CDR3 is built from 15 residues. DNA of the CDR3: TGTGCCAGCAGCGTCTTCAACAGGGATGACGGGGAGCTGTTTTTT. This sequence encodes CASSVFNRDDGELFF. The full variable domain, with the rest looked up from reference TRBV5-4 and TRBJ2-2, is ETGVTQSPTHLIKTRGQQVTLRCSSQSGHNTVSWYQQALGQGPQFIFQYYREEENGRGNFPPRFSGLQFPNYSSELNVNALELDDSALYLCASSVFNRDDGELFFGEGSRLTVL.

This clonotype was recorded a few times. The CDR3 DNA follows: TGTGCCAGCAGCTTGCGGGCGGCCACATACCCTTACAATGAGCAGTTCTTC. As protein: CASSLRAATYPYNEQFF. This chain links TRBV5-6 with TRBJ2-1; D not certain. CDR1 and CDR2 (germline): SGHDT, YYEEEE. Trimming shortened V by 1 base and J by 4 bases, and 18 bases separated the two germline ends. The length of the CDR3 is 17 residues.

This clonotype was seen a few times. The chain is built from TRBV20-1 and TRBJ2-1; 7 nucleotides line up with TRBD2. The CDR3 totals 15 residues. The V gene's germline CDR1 is DFQATT and CDR2 SNEGSKA (reference sequence). The J segment lost 4 bases and the V segment lost 0 bases, leaving 6 bases of the junction unmatched. For the CDR3, the DNA is TGCAGTGCTAGAGATGGGCTAGCGGTTTACAATGAGCAGTTCTTC. Residues: CSARDGLAVYNEQFF.

The chain employs TRBV5-1 and TRBJ2-5, with D possibly matching TRBD2 (6 bases). With 2 bases removed from V and 2 bases from J, the gap between germline ends came to 7 bases. This CDR3 region has 13 residues. Germline V gene sequence: CDR1 SGHRS, CDR2 YFSETQ. CDR3: CASSFGTQETQYF. CDR3 coding DNA: TGCGCCAGCAGCTTCGGGACTCAAGAGACCCAGTACTTC.

The chain links TRBV19 to TRBJ2-2; 9 nucleotides line up with TRBD2. Germline CDR1 and CDR2: LNHDA and SQIVND (reference sequence). The CDR3 spans 16 residues. The junction had 8 bases not matched to a gene; V was cut back by 5 bases and J by 4 bases. CDR3 sequence reads: CASSPWVAGVTGELFF. The DNA of the CDR3 is TGTGCCAGTAGTCCGTGGGTAGCGGGGGTCACCGGGGAGCTGTTTTTT.

The chain is built from TRBV7-9 and TRBJ2-1; D is unresolved. The length of the CDR3 is 16 residues. CDR1 and CDR2 from the germline V gene are SEHNR and FQNEAQ (reference sequence). Trimming left V 5 bases short and J 0 bases short, with 14 bases between. CDR3 region: CASSPRQQRSYNEQFF. DNA of the CDR3: TGTGCCAGCAGCCCCCGGCAGCAGCGCTCCTACAATGAGCAGTTCTTC.

This chain connects TRBV15 to TRBJ2-7; D is uncertain. Germline V gene sequence: CDR1 LNHNV, CDR2 YYDKDF (reference sequence). CDR3 size: 12 residues. V was clipped by 1 base and J by 2 bases, with 3 bases between them. The CDR3 DNA reads TGTGCCACCAGCAGAGCTCCCTACGAGCAGTACTTC. It codes for CATSRAPYEQYF.

The chain employs TRBV29-1 and TRBJ2-1; 10 positions agree with TRBD2. Trimming at V came to 4 bases and at J to 6 bases, leaving 6 bases not matched to a gene. The CDR3 consists of 14 residues. Per germline, CDR1 SQVTM and CDR2 ANQGSEA. CDR3 coding DNA: TGCAGCGTTGGGCCTAGCGGGAGCCTCAATGAGCAGTTCTTC. Amino acids: CSVGPSGSLNEQFF.

The gene calls are TRBV15 and TRBJ2-3; a weak D match, TRBD2 (5 bases). V was clipped by 5 bases and J by 0 bases, with 15 bases between them. There are 16 residues in the CDR3. CDR1 and CDR2 (germline): LNHNV, YYDKDF (reference sequence). CDR3 DNA sequence: TGTGCCACCAGCCCCTCGAGTCGGACTAGCACAGATACGCAGTATTTT. Protein sequence: CATSPSSRTSTDTQYF.

The chain links TRBV23-1 to TRBJ1-4, with a tentative D call TRBD1 (5 bases). TRBV23-1 is marked as an open reading frame, function uncertain. This CDR3 is built from 15 residues. The V gene lost 3 bases and the J gene lost 4 bases, with 12 bases spanning the gap. CDR3 residues: CASSQTGGRNEKLFF. The CDR3 DNA reads TGCGCCAGCAGTCAGACGGGGGGACGTAATGAAAAACTGTTTTTT.

V and J are TRBV19 and TRBJ2-7; no definite D call. The germline V and J ends were trimmed by 6 bases and 0 bases, with 9 bases remaining between them. CDR1 and CDR2 (germline): LNHDA, SQIVND (reference sequence). This CDR3 has 13 residues. CDR3 DNA: TGTGCCAGTAGACCAGCGAGCTCCTACGAGCAGTACTTC. Translating it yields CASRPASSYEQYF.

This clonotype appeared once. This chain joins TRBV7-9 and TRBJ2-5; perhaps TRBD2 as D (5 bases). CDR1 is SEHNR and CDR2 is FQNEAQ in the germline V gene (reference sequence). CDR3 length: 13 residues. Trimming shortened V by 8 bases and J by 1 base, and 11 bases separated the two germline ends. This CDR3 is CASLTGIQETQYF. CDR3 DNA sequence: TGTGCCAGCCTCACGGGGATCCAAGAGACCCAGTACTTC.

This clonotype has more than one count but fewer than ten. The chain is built from TRBV18 and TRBJ2-5, with 7 bases matching TRBD2. In germline, CDR1 is KGHSH, CDR2 LQKENI. The CDR3 is 13 residues long. The trim removed 5 bases at V and 4 bases at J, leaving 4 bases unmatched. CDR3 loop: CASSTRLAETQYF. The CDR3 bases are TGTGCCAGCTCAACTAGACTAGCAGAGACCCAGTACTTC.

V and J are TRBV29-1 and TRBJ2-3; TRBD2 might be the D (6 bases). The ends were cut back, 0 bases at V and 6 bases at J, with 19 bases in the middle. The CDR3 sequence is 16 residues long. Germline CDR1 reads SQVTM; CDR2 reads ANQGSEA. In nucleotides, the CDR3 is TGCAGCGTTGAAGATTCTCGGACGGCAGCGGGCGATACGCAGTATTTT. It codes for CSVEDSRTAAGDTQYF.

This clonotype has just a few counts. The gene calls are TRBV25-1 and TRBJ1-4, with D unresolved. CDR1 and CDR2 (germline): MGHDK, SYGVNS. The CDR3 length is 14 residues. The V and J ends lost 1 base and 0 bases respectively, with 3 bases between them. This CDR3 reads CASSESATNEKLFF. CDR3 sequence (DNA): TGTGCCAGCAGTGAATCCGCAACTAATGAAAAACTGTTTTTT.

The V and J genes are TRBV7-9 and TRBJ2-5; perhaps TRBD2 as D (7 bases). Germline CDR1 reads SEHNR; CDR2 reads FQNEAQ (reference sequence). V lost 4 bases and J 4 bases, leaving 19 bases between the germline ends. This CDR3 has 16 amino acids. The CDR3 region has the DNA TGTGCCAGCAGCTCCGCCCAGGGGAGGGTAGGAGAGACCCAGTACTTC. Its translation is CASSSAQGRVGETQYF.

This clonotype has a handful of counts. The V and J genes are TRBV3-1 and TRBJ2-5; 10 bases fit TRBD2. V trimming: 5 bases; J trimming: 1 base; junction bases outside the gene matches: 13. Germline V lookup: CDR1 LGHDT, CDR2 YNNKEL (reference sequence). CDR3 length: 18 amino acids. The CDR3 region is CASSEGLAPASFQETQYF. CDR3 nucleotides: TGTGCCAGCAGCGAGGGACTAGCGCCTGCCTCATTCCAAGAGACCCAGTACTTC.

This chain links TRBV6-2 or TRBV6-3 with TRBJ2-6; TRBD2 agrees at 9 bases. With V trimmed by 2 bases and J by 0 bases, 2 bases remained unmatched. In germline, CDR1 is MNHEY, CDR2 SVGEGT. This CDR3 region has 17 residues. CDR3 sequence: CASSYAGGDSGANVLTF. The CDR3 DNA reads TGTGCCAGCAGTTACGCGGGAGGGGACTCTGGGGCCAACGTCCTGACTTTC.

This clonotype was observed a handful of times. The chain links TRBV5-1 to TRBJ2-2, with 10 nucleotides matching TRBD2. The V and J ends lost 4 bases and 2 bases, in that order; junction bases with no gene match: 14. The CDR3 loop spans 19 amino acids. The V gene's germline CDR1 is SGHRS and CDR2 YFSETQ. Here the CDR3 DNA reads TGCGCCAGCAGCCGGCCTGAAGCGGGAGGGATCTCCAACACCGGGGAGCTGTTTTTT. Encoded protein: CASSRPEAGGISNTGELFF.

The chain employs TRBV7-2 and TRBJ2-3, with D uncertain. V was shortened by 1 base and J by 0 bases, with 8 bases between the two germline ends. Germline V lookup: CDR1 SGHTA, CDR2 FQGNSA. The CDR3 length is 15 residues. In DNA, the CDR3 is TGTGCCAGCAGCTTAGTTGGGCAGAGCACAGATACGCAGTATTTT. This encodes CASSLVGQSTDTQYF.

The sample holds a few counts of this clonotype. The chain couples TRBV27 to TRBJ2-3; TRBD2 agrees at 11 bases. CDR1 is MNHEY and CDR2 is SMNVEV in the germline V gene (reference sequence). J was trimmed by 2 bases and V by 6 bases; bases with no gene match: 7. CDR3 length equals 16 residues. The CDR3 loop reads CASRKWGLADTDTQYF. As DNA, the CDR3 is TGTGCCAGCAGGAAATGGGGACTAGCGGACACAGATACGCAGTATTTT.